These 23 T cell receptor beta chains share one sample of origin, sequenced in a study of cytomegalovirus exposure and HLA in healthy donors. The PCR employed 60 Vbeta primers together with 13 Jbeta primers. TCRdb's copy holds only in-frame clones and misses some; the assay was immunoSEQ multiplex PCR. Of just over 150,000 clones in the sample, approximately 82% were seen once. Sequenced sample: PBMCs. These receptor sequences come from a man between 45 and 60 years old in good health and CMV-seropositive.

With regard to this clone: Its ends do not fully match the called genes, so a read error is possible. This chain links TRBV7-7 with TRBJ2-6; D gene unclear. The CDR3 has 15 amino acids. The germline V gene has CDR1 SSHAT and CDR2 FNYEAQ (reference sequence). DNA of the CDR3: TGTGCTAGCAGCTCTACTCACTCTGGGGCCAACGTCCTGACTTTC. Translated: CASSSTHSGANVLTF.

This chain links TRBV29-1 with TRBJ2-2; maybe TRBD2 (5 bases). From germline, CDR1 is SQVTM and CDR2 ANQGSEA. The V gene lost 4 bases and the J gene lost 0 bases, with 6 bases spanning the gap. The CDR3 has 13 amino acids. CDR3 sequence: CSVAGTNTGELFF. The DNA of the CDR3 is TGCAGCGTTGCGGGAACGAACACCGGGGAGCTGTTTTTT.

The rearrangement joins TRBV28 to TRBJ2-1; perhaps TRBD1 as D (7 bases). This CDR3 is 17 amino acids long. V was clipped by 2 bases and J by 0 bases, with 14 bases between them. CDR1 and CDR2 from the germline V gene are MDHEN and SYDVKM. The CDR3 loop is CASSLRGAGGSYNEQFF. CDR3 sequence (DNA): TGTGCCAGCAGTTTACGCGGGGCAGGGGGCTCCTACAATGAGCAGTTCTTC.

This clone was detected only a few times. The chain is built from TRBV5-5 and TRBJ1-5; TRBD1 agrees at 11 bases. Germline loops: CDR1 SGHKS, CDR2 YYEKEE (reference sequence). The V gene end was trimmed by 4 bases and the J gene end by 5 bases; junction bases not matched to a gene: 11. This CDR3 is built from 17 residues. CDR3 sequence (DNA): TGTGCCAGCAGCGCTTGGATGGGACAGGGGGACGATCAGCCCCAGCATTTT. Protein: CASSAWMGQGDDQPQHF. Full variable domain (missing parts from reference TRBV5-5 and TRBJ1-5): DAGVTQSPTHLIKTRGQQVTLRCSPISGHKSVSWYQQVLGQGPQFIFQYYEKEERGRGNFPDRFSARQFPNYSSELNVNALLLGDSALYLCASSAWMGQGDDQPQHFGDGTRLSIL.

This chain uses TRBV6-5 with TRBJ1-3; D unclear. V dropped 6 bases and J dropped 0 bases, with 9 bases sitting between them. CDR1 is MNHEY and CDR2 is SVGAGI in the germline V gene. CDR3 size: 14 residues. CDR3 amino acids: CASRVHSSGNTIYF. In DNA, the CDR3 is TGTGCCAGCAGGGTACACAGCTCTGGAAACACCATATATTTT.

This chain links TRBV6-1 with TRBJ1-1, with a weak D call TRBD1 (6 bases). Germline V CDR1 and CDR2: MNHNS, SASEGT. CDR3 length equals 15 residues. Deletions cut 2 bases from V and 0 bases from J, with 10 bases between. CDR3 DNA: TGTGCCAGCAGTGAATACAGGGCTCTGAACACTGAAGCTTTCTTT. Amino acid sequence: CASSEYRALNTEAFF.

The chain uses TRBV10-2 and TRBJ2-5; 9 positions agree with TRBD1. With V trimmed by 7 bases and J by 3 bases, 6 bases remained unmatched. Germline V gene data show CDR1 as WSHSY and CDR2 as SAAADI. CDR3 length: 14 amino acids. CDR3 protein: CASNPGQGKETQYF. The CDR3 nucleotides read TGCGCCAGCAATCCGGGACAGGGAAAAGAGACCCAGTACTTC.

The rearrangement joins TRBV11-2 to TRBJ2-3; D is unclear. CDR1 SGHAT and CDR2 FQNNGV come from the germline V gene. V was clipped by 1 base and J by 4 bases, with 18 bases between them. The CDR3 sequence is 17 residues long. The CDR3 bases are TGTGCCAGCAGCTTAGCGCTTAGAACTCGGGTCGCAGATACGCAGTATTTT. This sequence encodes CASSLALRTRVADTQYF.

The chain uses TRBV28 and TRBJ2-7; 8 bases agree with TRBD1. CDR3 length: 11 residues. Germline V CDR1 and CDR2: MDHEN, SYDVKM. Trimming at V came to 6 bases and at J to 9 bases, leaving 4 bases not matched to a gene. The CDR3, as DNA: TGTGCCAGCAGCCCAGGGGGCGGGCAGTACGTC. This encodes CASSPGGGQYV.

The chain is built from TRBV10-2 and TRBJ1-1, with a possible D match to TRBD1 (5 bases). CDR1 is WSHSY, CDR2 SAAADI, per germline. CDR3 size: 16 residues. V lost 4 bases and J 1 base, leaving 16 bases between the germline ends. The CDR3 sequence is CASSGSVGTGNTEAFF. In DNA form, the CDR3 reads TGCGCCAGCAGTGGGTCCGTGGGCACAGGGAACACTGAAGCTTTCTTT.

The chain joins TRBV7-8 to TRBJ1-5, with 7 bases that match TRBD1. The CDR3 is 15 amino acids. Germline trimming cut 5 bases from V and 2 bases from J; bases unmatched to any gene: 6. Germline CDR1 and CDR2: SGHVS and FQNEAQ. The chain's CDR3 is CASSAGGVGNQPQHF. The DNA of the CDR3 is TGTGCCAGCAGCGCAGGGGGTGTTGGCAATCAGCCCCAGCATTTT.

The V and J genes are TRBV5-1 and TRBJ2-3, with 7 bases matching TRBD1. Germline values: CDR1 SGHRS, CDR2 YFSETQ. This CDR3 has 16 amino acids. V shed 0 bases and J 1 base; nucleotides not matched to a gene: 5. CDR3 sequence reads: CASSLVRGLGTDTQYF. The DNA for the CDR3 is TGCGCCAGCAGCTTGGTAAGGGGGCTCGGCACAGATACGCAGTATTTT. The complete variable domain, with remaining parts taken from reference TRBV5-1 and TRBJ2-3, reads KAGVTQTPRYLIKTRGQQVTLSCSPISGHRSVSWYQQTPGQGLQFLFEYFSETQRNKGNFPGRFSGRQFSNSRSEMNVSTLELGDSALYLCASSLVRGLGTDTQYFGPGTRLTVL.

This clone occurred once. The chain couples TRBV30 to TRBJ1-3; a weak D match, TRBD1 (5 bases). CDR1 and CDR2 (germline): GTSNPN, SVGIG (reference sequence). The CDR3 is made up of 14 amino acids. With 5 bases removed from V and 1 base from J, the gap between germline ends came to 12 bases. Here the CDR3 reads CAWGTGGSGNTIYF. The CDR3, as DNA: TGTGCCTGGGGAACCGGGGGATCTGGAAACACCATATATTTT.

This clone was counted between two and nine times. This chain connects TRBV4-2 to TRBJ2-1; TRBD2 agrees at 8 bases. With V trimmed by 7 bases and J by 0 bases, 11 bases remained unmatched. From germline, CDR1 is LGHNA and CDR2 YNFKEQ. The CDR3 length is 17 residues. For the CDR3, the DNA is TGTGCCAGCACCCCCAGCCCGCGGGAGGTCTCCTACAATGAGCAGTTCTTC. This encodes CASTPSPREVSYNEQFF.

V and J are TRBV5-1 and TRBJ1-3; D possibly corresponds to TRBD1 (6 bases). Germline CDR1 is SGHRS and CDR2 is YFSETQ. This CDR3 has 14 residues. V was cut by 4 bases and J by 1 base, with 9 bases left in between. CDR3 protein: CASSRTGSGNTIYF. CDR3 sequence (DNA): TGCGCCAGCAGCCGCACAGGGTCTGGAAACACCATATATTTT.

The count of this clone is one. In DNA, the CDR3 is TGTGCCACCAGCCAGGGGCGGGGGGTATCACAAGATACGCAGTATTTT. Translation: CATSQGRGVSQDTQYF. This rearrangement joins TRBV15 to TRBJ2-3; 8 positions agree with TRBD2. Germline lookup yields CDR1 LNHNV and CDR2 YYDKDF (reference sequence). V lost 5 bases to trimming and J lost 5 bases; unmatched junction nucleotides: 12. The CDR3 consists of 16 residues.

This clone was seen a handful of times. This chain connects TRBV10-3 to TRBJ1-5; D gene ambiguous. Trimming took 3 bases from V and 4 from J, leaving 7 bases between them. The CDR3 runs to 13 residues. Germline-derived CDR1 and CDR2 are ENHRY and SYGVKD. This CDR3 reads CAISEAPNQPQHF. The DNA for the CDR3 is TGTGCCATCAGTGAAGCACCTAATCAGCCCCAGCATTTT.

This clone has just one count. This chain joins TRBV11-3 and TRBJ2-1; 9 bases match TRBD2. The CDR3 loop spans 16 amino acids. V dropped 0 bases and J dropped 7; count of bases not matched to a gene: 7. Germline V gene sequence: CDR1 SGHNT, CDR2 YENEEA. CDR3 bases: TGTGCCAGCAGCTTAGAGTTTGCGGGAGGGCGGAATGAGCAGTTCTTC. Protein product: CASSLEFAGGRNEQFF.

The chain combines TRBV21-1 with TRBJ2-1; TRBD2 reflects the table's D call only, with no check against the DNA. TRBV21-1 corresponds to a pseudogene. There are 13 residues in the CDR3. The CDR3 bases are TGTGCCAGCATTGGTAGCGATTACAATGAGCAGTTCTTC. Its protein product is CASIGSDYNEQFF.

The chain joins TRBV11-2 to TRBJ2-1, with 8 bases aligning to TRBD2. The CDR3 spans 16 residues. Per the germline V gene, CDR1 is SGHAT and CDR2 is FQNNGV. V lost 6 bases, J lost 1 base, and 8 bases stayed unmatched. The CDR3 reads CASRHTSGQSYNEQFF. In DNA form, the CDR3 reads TGTGCCAGCAGGCATACTAGCGGTCAGTCCTACAATGAGCAGTTCTTC. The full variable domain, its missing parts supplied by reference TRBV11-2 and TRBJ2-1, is EAGVAQSPRYKIIEKRQSVAFWCNPISGHATLYWYQQILGQGPKLLIQFQNNGVVDDSQLPKDRFSAERLKGVDSTLKIQPAKLEDSAVYLCASRHTSGQSYNEQFFGPGTRLTVL.

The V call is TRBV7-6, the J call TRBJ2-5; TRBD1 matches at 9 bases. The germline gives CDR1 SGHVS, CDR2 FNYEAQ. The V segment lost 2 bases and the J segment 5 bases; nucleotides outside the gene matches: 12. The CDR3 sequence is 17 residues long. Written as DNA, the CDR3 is TGTGCCAGCAGCTTAAATAGTGGGACAGGGTTACGGGAGACCCAGTACTTC. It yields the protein CASSLNSGTGLRETQYF.

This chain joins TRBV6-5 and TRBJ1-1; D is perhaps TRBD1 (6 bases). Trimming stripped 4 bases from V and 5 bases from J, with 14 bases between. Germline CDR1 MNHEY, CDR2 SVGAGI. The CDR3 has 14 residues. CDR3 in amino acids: CASSFSGEGTEAFF. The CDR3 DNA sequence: TGTGCCAGCAGTTTCTCAGGGGAGGGAACTGAAGCTTTCTTT.

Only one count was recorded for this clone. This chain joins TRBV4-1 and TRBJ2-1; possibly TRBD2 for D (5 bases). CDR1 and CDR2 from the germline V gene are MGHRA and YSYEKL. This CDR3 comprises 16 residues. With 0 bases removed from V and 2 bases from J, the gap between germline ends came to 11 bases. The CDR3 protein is CASSQEWTYAYNEQFF. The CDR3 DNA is TGCGCCAGCAGCCAAGAGTGGACTTATGCCTACAATGAGCAGTTCTTC.